This TCR beta chain came from a study of T-cell memory formation after mild COVID-19. A single record per CDR3 protein comes from TCRdb applying MiXCR to the 5' RACE reads. The sample has hundreds of thousands of distinct CDR3 sequences, less than 20% seen once; the top ten hold about a fifth. This clonotype was counted a few times. Trimming took 1 base from V and 2 from J; bases not matched to a gene: 0. Germline V gene sequence: CDR1 LGHNA, CDR2 YNFKEQ. There are 15 residues in the CDR3. The TCR sequence derives from a man aged 18-30 years who had mild COVID-19 (a few samples of this study predate the infection). Cell type and time point are not known. The rearrangement links TRBV4-2 to TRBJ2-7; 12 nucleotides agree with TRBD2. Sequencing was done on a sample of PBMCs or a T cell subset sorted from them (not recorded which). CDR3 sequence reads: CASSQGTSGAYEQYV. The CDR3 bases are TGTGCCAGCAGCCAAGGGACTAGCGGGGCCTACGAGCAGTACGTC.